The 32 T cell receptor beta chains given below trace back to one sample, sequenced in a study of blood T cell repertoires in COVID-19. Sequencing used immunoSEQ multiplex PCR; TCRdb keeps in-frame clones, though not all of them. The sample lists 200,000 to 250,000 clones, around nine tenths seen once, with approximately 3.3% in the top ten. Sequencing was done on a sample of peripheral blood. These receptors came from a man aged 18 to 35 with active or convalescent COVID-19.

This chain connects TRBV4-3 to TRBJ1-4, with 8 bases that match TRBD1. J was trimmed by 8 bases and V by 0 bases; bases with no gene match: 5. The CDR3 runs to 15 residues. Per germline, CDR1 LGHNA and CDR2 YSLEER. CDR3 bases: TGCGCCAGCAGCCAAGAGGACAGGGTCTGGGAAAAACTGTTTTTT. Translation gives CASSQEDRVWEKLFF.

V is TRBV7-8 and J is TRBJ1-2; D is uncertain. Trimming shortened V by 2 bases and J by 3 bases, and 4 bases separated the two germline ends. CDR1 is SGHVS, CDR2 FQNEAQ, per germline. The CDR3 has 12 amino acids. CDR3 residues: CASSLLYYGYTF. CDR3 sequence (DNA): TGTGCCAGCAGCTTATTATACTATGGCTACACCTTC.

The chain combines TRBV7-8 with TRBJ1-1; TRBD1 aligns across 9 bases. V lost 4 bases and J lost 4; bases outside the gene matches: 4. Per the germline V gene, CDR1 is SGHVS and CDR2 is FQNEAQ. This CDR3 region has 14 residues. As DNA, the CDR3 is TGTGCCAGCAGCTACGGACAGGGGACCACTGAAGCTTTCTTT. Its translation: CASSYGQGTTEAFF.

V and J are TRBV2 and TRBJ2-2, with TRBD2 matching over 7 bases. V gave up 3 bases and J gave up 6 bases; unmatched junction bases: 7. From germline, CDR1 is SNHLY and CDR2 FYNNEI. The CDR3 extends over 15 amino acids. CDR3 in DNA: TGTGCCAGCAGTGATGCGGGAGTCGTATCCGGGGAGCTGTTTTTT. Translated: CASSDAGVVSGELFF. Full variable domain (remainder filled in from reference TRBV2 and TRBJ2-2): EPEVTQTPSHQVTQMGQEVILRCVPISNHLYFYWYRQILGQKVEFLVSFYNNEISEKSEIFDDQFSVERPDGSNFTLKIRSTKLEDSAMYFCASSDAGVVSGELFFGEGSRLTVL.

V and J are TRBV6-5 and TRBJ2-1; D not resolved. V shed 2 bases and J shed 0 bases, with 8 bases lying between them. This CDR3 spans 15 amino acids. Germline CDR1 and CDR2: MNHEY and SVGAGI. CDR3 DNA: TGTGCCAGCAGTTACCTGGGCAGCTCCTACAATGAGCAGTTCTTC. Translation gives CASSYLGSSYNEQFF.

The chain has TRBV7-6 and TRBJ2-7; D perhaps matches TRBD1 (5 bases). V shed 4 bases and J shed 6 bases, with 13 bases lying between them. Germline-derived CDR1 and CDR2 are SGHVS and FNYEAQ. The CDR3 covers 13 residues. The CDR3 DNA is TGTGCCAGCAGCTCAACCCCCAGGGTCGAGCAGTACTTC. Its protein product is CASSSTPRVEQYF. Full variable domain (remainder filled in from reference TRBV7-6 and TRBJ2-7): GAGVSQSPRYKVTKRGQDVALRCDPISGHVSLYWYRQALGQGPEFLTYFNYEAQQDKSGLPNDRFSAERPEGSISTLTIQRTEQRDSAMYRCASSSTPRVEQYFGPGTRLTVT.

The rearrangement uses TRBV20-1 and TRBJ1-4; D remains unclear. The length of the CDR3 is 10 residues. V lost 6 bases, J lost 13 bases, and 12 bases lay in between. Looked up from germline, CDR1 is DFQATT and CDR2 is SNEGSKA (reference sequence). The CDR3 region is CSAIERRLFF. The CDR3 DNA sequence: TGCAGTGCCATAGAGAGGAGACTGTTTTTT.

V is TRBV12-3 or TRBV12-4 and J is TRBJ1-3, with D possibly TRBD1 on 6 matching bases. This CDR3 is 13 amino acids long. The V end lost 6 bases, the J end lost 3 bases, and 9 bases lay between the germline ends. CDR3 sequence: CASSRDIGNTIYF. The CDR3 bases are TGTGCCAGCAGCCGGGACATTGGAAACACCATATATTTT.

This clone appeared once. The CDR3 coding sequence is TGTGCCAGTAGTATTGGGCGTCTCGCTGAAGCTTTCTTT. Protein sequence: CASSIGRLAEAFF. V is TRBV19 and J is TRBJ1-1, with D unclear. The germline V and J ends were trimmed by 3 bases and 6 bases, with 11 bases remaining between them. The CDR3 is made up of 13 amino acids. The germline CDR1 and CDR2 sequences are LNHDA and SQIVND (reference sequence).

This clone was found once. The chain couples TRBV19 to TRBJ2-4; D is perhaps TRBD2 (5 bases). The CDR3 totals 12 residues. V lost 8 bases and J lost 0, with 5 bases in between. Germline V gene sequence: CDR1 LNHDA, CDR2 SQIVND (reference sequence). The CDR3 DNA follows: TGTGCCAGTGAGGGAGCCAAAAACATTCAGTACTTC. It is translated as CASEGAKNIQYF.

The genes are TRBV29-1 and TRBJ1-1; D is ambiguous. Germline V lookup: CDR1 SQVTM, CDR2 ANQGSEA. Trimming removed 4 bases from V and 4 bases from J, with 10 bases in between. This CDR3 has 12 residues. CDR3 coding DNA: TGCAGCGTTGCCCTACCGGGCACTGAAGCTTTCTTT. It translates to CSVALPGTEAFF.

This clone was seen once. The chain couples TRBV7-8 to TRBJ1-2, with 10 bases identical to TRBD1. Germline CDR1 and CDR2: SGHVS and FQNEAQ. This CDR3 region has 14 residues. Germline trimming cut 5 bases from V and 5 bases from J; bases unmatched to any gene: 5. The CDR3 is CASSEGQGIYGYTF. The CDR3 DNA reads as TGTGCCAGCAGCGAGGGACAGGGGATTTATGGCTACACCTTC.

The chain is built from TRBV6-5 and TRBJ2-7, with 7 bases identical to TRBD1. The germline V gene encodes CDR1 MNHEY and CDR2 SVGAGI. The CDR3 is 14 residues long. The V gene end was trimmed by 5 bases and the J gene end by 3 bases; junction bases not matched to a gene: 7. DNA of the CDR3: TGTGCCAGCAGTACCTTCACAGGGGTCTACGAGCAGTACTTC. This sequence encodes CASSTFTGVYEQYF.

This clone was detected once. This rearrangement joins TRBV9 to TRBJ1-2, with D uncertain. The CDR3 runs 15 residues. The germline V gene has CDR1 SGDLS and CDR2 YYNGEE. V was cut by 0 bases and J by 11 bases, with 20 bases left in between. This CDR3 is CASSVAPAASGGYTF. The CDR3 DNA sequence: TGTGCCAGCAGCGTAGCCCCAGCGGCCTCGGGAGGGTACACCTTC.

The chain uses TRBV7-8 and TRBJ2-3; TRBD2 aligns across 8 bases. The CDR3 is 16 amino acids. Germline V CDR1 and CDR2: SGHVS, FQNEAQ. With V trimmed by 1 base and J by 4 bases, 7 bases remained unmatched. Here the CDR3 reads CASSLGSGSPPDTQYF. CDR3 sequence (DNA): TGTGCCAGCAGCTTAGGAAGCGGGAGCCCCCCAGATACGCAGTATTTT.

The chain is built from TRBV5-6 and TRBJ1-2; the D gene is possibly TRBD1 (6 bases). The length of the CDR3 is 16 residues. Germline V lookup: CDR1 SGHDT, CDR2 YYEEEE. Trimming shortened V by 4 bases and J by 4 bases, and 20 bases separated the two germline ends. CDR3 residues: CASSPARGAVVYGYTF. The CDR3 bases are TGTGCCAGCAGCCCAGCCCGGGGGGCGGTGGTCTATGGCTACACCTTC.

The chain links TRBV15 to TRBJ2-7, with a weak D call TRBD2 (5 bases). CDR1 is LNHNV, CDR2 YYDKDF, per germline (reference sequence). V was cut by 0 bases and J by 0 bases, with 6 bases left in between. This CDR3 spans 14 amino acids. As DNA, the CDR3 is TGTGCCACCAGCAGAGATCGGGACTCCTACGAGCAGTACTTC. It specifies CATSRDRDSYEQYF.

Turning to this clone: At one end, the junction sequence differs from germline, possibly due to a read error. The CDR3 sequence is CASSLAAERQYF. Here the CDR3 DNA reads TGTGCCAGCAGCCTAGCGGCGGAAAGGCAGTACTTC. The genes are TRBV7-9 and TRBJ2-4; 7 nucleotides agree with TRBD2. The germline V gene has CDR1 SEHNR and CDR2 FQNEAQ (reference sequence). There are 12 residues in the CDR3.

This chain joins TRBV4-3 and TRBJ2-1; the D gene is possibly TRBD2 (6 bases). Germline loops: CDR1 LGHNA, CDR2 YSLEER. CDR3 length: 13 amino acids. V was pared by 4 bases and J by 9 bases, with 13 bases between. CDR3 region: CASSPGWRAEQFF. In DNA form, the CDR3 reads TGCGCCAGCAGCCCAGGGTGGAGGGCTGAGCAGTTCTTC.

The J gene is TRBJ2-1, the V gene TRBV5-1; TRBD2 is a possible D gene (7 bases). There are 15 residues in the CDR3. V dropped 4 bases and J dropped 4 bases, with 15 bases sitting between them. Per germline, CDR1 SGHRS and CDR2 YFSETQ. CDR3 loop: CASSRAGDKYNEQFF. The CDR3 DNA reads TGCGCCAGCAGCCGGGCGGGGGACAAATACAATGAGCAGTTCTTC.

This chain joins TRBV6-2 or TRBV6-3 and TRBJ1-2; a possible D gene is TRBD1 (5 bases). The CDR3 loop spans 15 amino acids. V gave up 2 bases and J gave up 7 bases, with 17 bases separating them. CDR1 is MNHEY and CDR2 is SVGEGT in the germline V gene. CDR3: CASSYPWTPKGGYTF. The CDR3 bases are TGTGCCAGCAGTTACCCGTGGACACCCAAGGGTGGCTACACCTTC.

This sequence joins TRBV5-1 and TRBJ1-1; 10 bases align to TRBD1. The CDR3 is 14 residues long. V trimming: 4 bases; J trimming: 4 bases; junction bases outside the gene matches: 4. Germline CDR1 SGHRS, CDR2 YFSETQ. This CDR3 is CASSPGTGVTEAFF. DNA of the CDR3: TGCGCCAGCAGCCCCGGGACAGGGGTCACTGAAGCTTTCTTT.

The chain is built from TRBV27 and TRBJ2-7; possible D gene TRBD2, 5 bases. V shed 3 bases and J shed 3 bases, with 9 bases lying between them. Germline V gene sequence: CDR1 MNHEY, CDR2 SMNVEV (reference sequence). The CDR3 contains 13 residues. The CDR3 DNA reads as TGTGCCAGCAGTTTGGGCGGAGGCTACGAGCAGTACTTC. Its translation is CASSLGGGYEQYF.

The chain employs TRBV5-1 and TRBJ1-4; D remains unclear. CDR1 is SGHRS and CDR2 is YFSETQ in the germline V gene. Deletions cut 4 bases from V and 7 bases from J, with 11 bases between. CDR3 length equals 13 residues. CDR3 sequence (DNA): TGCGCCAGCAGCGTACGGGGAGGTGAAAAACTGTTTTTT. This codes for CASSVRGGEKLFF.

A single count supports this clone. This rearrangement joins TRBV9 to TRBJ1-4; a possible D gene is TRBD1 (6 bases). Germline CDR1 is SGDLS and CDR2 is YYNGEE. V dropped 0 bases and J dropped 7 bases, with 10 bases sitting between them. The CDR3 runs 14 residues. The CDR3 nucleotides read TGTGCCAGCAGCGTAGCTGGGGGCAGTGAAAAACTGTTTTTT. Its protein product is CASSVAGGSEKLFF.

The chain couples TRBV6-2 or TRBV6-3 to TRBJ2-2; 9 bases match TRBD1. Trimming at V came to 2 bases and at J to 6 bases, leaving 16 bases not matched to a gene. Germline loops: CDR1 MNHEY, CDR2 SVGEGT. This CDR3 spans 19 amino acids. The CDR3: CASSYGGRRDRDFSGELFF. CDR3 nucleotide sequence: TGTGCCAGCAGTTACGGGGGAAGGAGGGACAGGGACTTTTCCGGGGAGCTGTTTTTT.

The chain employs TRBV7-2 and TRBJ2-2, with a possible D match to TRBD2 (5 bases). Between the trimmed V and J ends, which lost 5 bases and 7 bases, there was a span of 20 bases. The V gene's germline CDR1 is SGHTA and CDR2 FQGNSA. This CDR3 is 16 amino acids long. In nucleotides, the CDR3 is TGTGCCAGCAGCCCAGCGAGCGGCTCCCGGGGCGGGGAGCTGTTTTTT. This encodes CASSPASGSRGGELFF.

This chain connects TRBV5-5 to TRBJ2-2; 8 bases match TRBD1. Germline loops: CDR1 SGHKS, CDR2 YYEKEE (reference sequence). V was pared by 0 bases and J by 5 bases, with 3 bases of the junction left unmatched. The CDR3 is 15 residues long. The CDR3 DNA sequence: TGTGCCAGCAGCTTGGAATGGACAGGGACCGGGGAGCTGTTTTTT. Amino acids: CASSLEWTGTGELFF. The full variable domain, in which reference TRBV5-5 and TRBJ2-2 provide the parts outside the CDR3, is DAGVTQSPTHLIKTRGQQVTLRCSPISGHKSVSWYQQVLGQGPQFIFQYYEKEERGRGNFPDRFSARQFPNYSSELNVNALLLGDSALYLCASSLEWTGTGELFFGEGSRLTVL.

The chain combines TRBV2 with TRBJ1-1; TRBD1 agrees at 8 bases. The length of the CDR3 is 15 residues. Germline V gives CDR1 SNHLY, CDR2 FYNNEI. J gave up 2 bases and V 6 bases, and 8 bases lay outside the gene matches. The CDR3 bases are TGTGCCAGCAGACCCGGACAGGGCGCTAACACTGAAGCTTTCTTT. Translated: CASRPGQGANTEAFF.

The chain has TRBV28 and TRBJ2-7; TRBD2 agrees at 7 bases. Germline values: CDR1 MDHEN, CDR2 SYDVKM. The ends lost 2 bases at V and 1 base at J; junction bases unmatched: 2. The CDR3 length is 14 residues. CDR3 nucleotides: TGTGCCAGCAGTTTAGGGGGAGGGTCCTACGAGCAGTACTTC. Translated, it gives CASSLGGGSYEQYF.

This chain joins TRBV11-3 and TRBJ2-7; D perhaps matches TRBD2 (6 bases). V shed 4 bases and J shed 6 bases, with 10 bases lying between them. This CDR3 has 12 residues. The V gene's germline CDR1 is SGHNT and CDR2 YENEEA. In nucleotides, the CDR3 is TGTGCCAGCAGCTCACCGGGACTCGAGCAGTACTTC. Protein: CASSSPGLEQYF. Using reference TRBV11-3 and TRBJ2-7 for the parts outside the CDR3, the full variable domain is EAGVVQSPRYKIIEKKQPVAFWCNPISGHNTLYWYLQNLGQGPELLIRYENEEAVDDSQLPKDRFSAERLKGVDSTLKIQPAELGDSAVYLCASSSPGLEQYFGPGTRLTVT.

For the CDR3, the DNA is TGCGCCAGCAGTCCTCTACTTGCAACTAATGAAAAACTGTTTTTT. It specifies CASSPLLATNEKLFF. V gene TRBV23-1 combines with J gene TRBJ1-4; D unclear. TRBV23-1 is filed as an ORF, its function uncertain. This CDR3 has 15 amino acids. Trimming removed 4 bases from V and 0 bases from J, with 9 bases in between.